The 22 T cell receptor beta chains listed next were all sequenced from one sample in a study of shared clonotypes between healthy human individuals (TCRdb year 2020). CD8 naive samples were CD45RO-negative cells positively selected for CCR7, giving a CD45RA+CCR7+ population that excluded TemRA cells. Preparation of the library involved the immunoSEQ multiplex PCR assay. Not all clones reach the TCRdb copy of this immuneACCESS table, which keeps in-frame sequences only. Checked studies attribute under half of the gap to unresolved V genes and leave the rest unexplained. Recorded for this sample are some 2,000,000 clones; less than 95% of them occurred a single time. About 1.1% of the sample belongs to the ten largest clones. Material for sequencing was naive CD8+ T cells sorted from blood. The sample's cell subset or site label, decoded: CD45RA+CCR7+. These receptors all stem from a man between 18 and 29 years old in good health.

The chain joins TRBV2 to TRBJ2-7; D could derive from TRBD1 or TRBD2 (5 bases each). The CDR3 totals 14 residues. V lost 3 bases and J lost 4, with 13 bases in between. Germline CDR1 SNHLY, CDR2 FYNNEI. The CDR3 is CASSDIGTDYEQYF. The DNA of the CDR3 is TGTGCCAGCAGTGACATTGGGACGGATTACGAGCAGTACTTC.

With regard to this clone: The same CDR3 is also encoded by other DNA sequences in this sample. The chain combines TRBV4-3 with TRBJ1-1; possibly TRBD1 for D (5 bases). CDR1 is LGHNA, CDR2 YSLEER, per germline. The V gene lost 0 bases and the J gene lost 5 bases, with 7 bases spanning the gap. CDR3 length: 13 residues. The CDR3: CASSQDRGTEAFF. The DNA for the CDR3 is TGCGCCAGCAGCCAAGATCGGGGGACTGAAGCTTTCTTT.

The chain employs TRBV15 and TRBJ2-2; no firm D call. V lost 3 bases, J lost 7 bases, and 6 bases lay in between. The V gene's germline CDR1 is LNHNV and CDR2 YYDKDF (reference sequence). The CDR3 has 12 residues. The CDR3 DNA reads TGTGCCACCAGCAGGGCTAACGGGGAGCTGTTTTTT. It translates to CATSRANGELFF.

The chain uses TRBV13 and TRBJ1-5; 8 bases line up with TRBD1. CDR1 and CDR2 (germline): PRHDT, FYEKMQ (reference sequence). The CDR3 contains 14 residues. Losses at the gene ends were 2 bases for V and 6 bases for J; bases not matched to a gene: 3. CDR3 region: CASSLQGAGQPQHF. CDR3 nucleotides: TGTGCCAGCAGCTTACAGGGGGCAGGTCAGCCCCAGCATTTT.

The rearrangement uses TRBV19 and TRBJ1-5; D is undetermined. V gave up 5 bases and J gave up 5 bases, with 13 bases separating them. CDR3 length: 14 residues. Germline V CDR1 and CDR2: LNHDA, SQIVND (reference sequence). The DNA of the CDR3 is TGTGCCAGTAGTGCATTAGAGCTTCATCAGCCCCAGCATTTT. Translated, it gives CASSALELHQPQHF. Combining the CDR3 with reference TRBV19 and TRBJ1-5 gives the whole variable domain DGGITQSPKYLFRKEGQNVTLSCEQNLNHDAMYWYRQDPGQGLRLIYYSQIVNDFQKGDIAEGYSVSREKKESFPLTVTSAQKNPTAFYLCASSALELHQPQHFGDGTRLSIL.

This clone was picked up a small number of times. Other DNA sequences of this sample code for an identical CDR3. The chain combines TRBV10-3 with TRBJ2-3; no reliable D call. The CDR3 consists of 13 residues. Trimming cost V 3 bases and J 0 bases, with 4 bases left between them. Germline-derived CDR1 and CDR2 are ENHRY and SYGVKD. CDR3 bases: TGTGCCATCAGTGATGACAGCACAGATACGCAGTATTTT. Amino acid sequence: CAISDDSTDTQYF.

This sequence joins TRBV4-1 and TRBJ2-1, with 9 nucleotides matching TRBD2. Germline V gene sequence: CDR1 MGHRA, CDR2 YSYEKL. Trimming cost V 1 base and J 9 bases; bases outside gene matches: 7. This CDR3 region has 15 residues. In nucleotides, the CDR3 is TGCGCCAGCAGCCAAGGACCTAGCGGGAAAGGTGAGCAGTTCTTC. It is translated as CASSQGPSGKGEQFF.

This chain joins TRBV6-1 and TRBJ1-1; 7 bases are shared with TRBD1. CDR1 is MNHNS and CDR2 is SASEGT in the germline V gene. The CDR3 loop spans 14 amino acids. J gave up 4 bases and V 3 bases, and 5 bases lay outside the gene matches. In DNA, the CDR3 is TGTGCCAGCAGTGATTACAGGGGAGGCACTGAAGCTTTCTTT. Translating it yields CASSDYRGGTEAFF.

The V and J genes are TRBV7-9 and TRBJ1-3, with D unresolved. Germline-derived CDR1 and CDR2 are SEHNR and FQNEAQ (reference sequence). The V end lost 5 bases, the J end lost 2 bases, and 13 bases lay between the germline ends. This CDR3 comprises 15 residues. CDR3 coding DNA: TGTGCCAGCAGCCCCCCGGGGAGCGCTGGAAACACCATATATTTT. It translates to CASSPPGSAGNTIYF.

The chain combines TRBV10-1 with TRBJ2-7; D is possibly TRBD1 (5 bases). The CDR3 covers 16 residues. Trimming left V 0 bases short and J 4 bases short, with 16 bases between. Per germline, CDR1 WNHNN and CDR2 SYGVQD (reference sequence). CDR3 nucleotides: TGCGCCAGCAGTGAGTCGAAGTTCAGGGTGCCTTACGAGCAGTACTTC. This encodes CASSESKFRVPYEQYF.

The V gene is TRBV9, the J gene TRBJ2-7, with D unclear. From germline, CDR1 is SGDLS and CDR2 YYNGEE. The V end was cut by 0 bases, the J end by 2 bases, with 9 bases between. CDR3 length: 14 amino acids. DNA of the CDR3: TGTGCCAGCAGCGTAGTTGGCATTACCTACGAGCAGTACTTC. This encodes CASSVVGITYEQYF.

V gene TRBV10-2 combines with J gene TRBJ2-7; 12 bases are shared with TRBD1. Germline V gene data show CDR1 as WSHSY and CDR2 as SAAADI. The J segment lost 6 bases and the V segment lost 10 bases, leaving 10 bases of the junction unmatched. The CDR3 consists of 14 residues. The CDR3 DNA reads as TGCGCCATATCGCAGGGACAGGGGGCGTCCGAGCAGTACTTC. Translation: CAISQGQGASEQYF.

This clone was found once. This chain connects TRBV29-1 to TRBJ2-1, with TRBD1 identical over 7 bases. Germline V gene sequence: CDR1 SQVTM, CDR2 ANQGSEA. The CDR3 is 10 residues long. V shed 8 bases and J 10 bases; nucleotides not matched to a gene: 5. CDR3 coding DNA: TGCAGCATACAGGGGTGGGAGCAGTTCTTC. Its protein is CSIQGWEQFF.

CDR3 DNA: TGTGCCAGCAGTTTACTGACGCCTAGCGGGGGGAAGGATGAGCAGTTCTTC. As protein: CASSLLTPSGGKDEQFF. The chain joins TRBV27 to TRBJ2-1, with 11 bases matching TRBD2. The CDR3 runs to 17 residues. V dropped 2 bases and J dropped 8; count of bases not matched to a gene: 11. CDR1 is MNHEY, CDR2 SMNVEV, per germline (reference sequence).

The table lists this clone with a count of one. The V call is TRBV5-1, the J call TRBJ2-2, with 9 nucleotides matching TRBD1. CDR1 and CDR2 from the germline V gene are SGHRS and YFSETQ. Trimming took 3 bases from V and 7 from J; bases not matched to a gene: 13. This CDR3 is 17 amino acids long. CDR3 in DNA: TGCGCCAGCAGCTCGACCGGACAGGGGTGGTACAGCGGGGAGCTGTTTTTT. Translating gives CASSSTGQGWYSGELFF.

The V call is TRBV4-2, the J call TRBJ2-5; TRBD2 matches at 8 bases. J gave up 3 bases and V 1 base, and 10 bases lay outside the gene matches. The CDR3 loop spans 17 amino acids. Germline V gene sequence: CDR1 LGHNA, CDR2 YNFKEQ. CDR3 loop: CASSQVGPGRGEETQYF. The CDR3 DNA sequence: TGTGCCAGCAGCCAAGTAGGGCCGGGGCGGGGGGAAGAGACCCAGTACTTC.

The rearrangement links TRBV2 to TRBJ2-1; 10 bases are a match to TRBD2. The germline CDR1 and CDR2 sequences are SNHLY and FYNNEI. CDR3 length: 16 amino acids. V gave up 7 bases and J gave up 2 bases; unmatched junction bases: 8. The CDR3 region has the DNA TGTGCCAGCACTCTAGCGGGAGTTTTACCCTACAATGAGCAGTTCTTC. Translated: CASTLAGVLPYNEQFF.

The rearrangement uses TRBV5-4 and TRBJ2-1; 7 bases match TRBD1. Germline V gives CDR1 SGHNT, CDR2 YYREEE (reference sequence). The CDR3 spans 13 residues. V trimming: 9 bases; J trimming: 3 bases; junction bases outside the gene matches: 6. The CDR3 region has the DNA TGTGCCACCGGACAGGTCGACTACAATGAGCAGTTCTTC. Translation gives CATGQVDYNEQFF.

The chain carries TRBV4-3 and TRBJ1-6; tentative D call: TRBD1 (5 bases). Deletions cut 3 bases from V and 7 bases from J, with 16 bases between. Germline V gene data show CDR1 as LGHNA and CDR2 as YSLEER. The CDR3 is 16 residues long. The CDR3 nucleotides are TGCGCCAGCAGCCATGAGCCGGGACCGGGGAATTCACCCCTCCACTTT. Translating gives CASSHEPGPGNSPLHF.

The rearrangement uses TRBV7-9 and TRBJ2-5; D not certain. V was pared by 5 bases and J by 4 bases, with 8 bases between. Looked up from germline, CDR1 is SEHNR and CDR2 is FQNEAQ (reference sequence). The CDR3 runs 12 residues. This CDR3 reads CASSPPRETQYF. The CDR3 nucleotides are TGTGCCAGCAGCCCACCGCGAGAGACCCAGTACTTC.

The gene calls are TRBV6-1 and TRBJ2-7; D remains unclear. Deletions cut 7 bases from V and 0 bases from J, with 13 bases between. The V gene's germline CDR1 is MNHNS and CDR2 SASEGT. The CDR3 contains 14 residues. The CDR3 DNA sequence: TGTGCCAGCACGCGAACAGTCCTCTCCTACGAGCAGTACTTC. It specifies CASTRTVLSYEQYF.

J is TRBJ2-1 and V is TRBV4-2; 9 bases match TRBD2. The CDR3 runs to 17 residues. Germline V gene lookup returns CDR1 LGHNA and CDR2 YNFKEQ. After removal of 4 bases from V and 0 bases from J, the junction contained 7 bases not matched to a gene. CDR3 DNA sequence: TGTGCCAGCAGCCCTCGGAGCGGGGGGAGCTCCTACAATGAGCAGTTCTTC. Protein product: CASSPRSGGSSYNEQFF.